The clone carrying this T cell receptor beta chain came up a few times. Its matching antigen is unknown. The record originates from a study of neurological immune-mediated disorders. Overall study findings and caveats: While HTLV-1-associated myelopathy showed the greatest TCR clonal expansion, multiple sclerosis showed the least, falling below healthy controls.

As to time point: technical triplicate 1. V dropped 3 bases and J dropped 4 bases, with 7 bases sitting between them. The CDR3 contains 12 residues. The germline V gene has CDR1 DFQATT and CDR2 SNEGSKA (reference sequence). TCRdb re-called the 5' RACE reads with MiXCR, one entry per CDR3 protein. The sample holds tens of thousands of distinct CDR3 sequences; roughly 13% are singletons and the top ten take about 5.5%. This receptor was taken from a female donor with HTLV-1-associated myelopathy (HAM/TSP). This chain joins TRBV20-1 and TRBJ2-1; D is uncertain. Material for sequencing was CD4+ T cells from blood. The CDR3 sequence: CSARLVYNEQFF. CDR3 coding DNA: TGCAGTGCTAGGTTGGTGTACAATGAGCAGTTCTTC.